The 27 T cell receptor beta chains below come from one sample, sequenced in a study of T cells in narcolepsy. Method: immunoSEQ multiplex PCR; TCRdb's copy keeps in-frame clones and lacks some. Among some 30,000 clones listed, roughly 90% were seen once. The specimen was CD45RA- memory CD4+ T cells from PBMCs. The receptors were gathered from a human donor with narcolepsy.

This clone was seen more than once but under ten times. J is TRBJ1-5 and V is TRBV28, with a tentative D call TRBD1 (5 bases). The CDR3 has 13 amino acids. V lost 2 bases and J lost 7, with 9 bases in between. Germline V CDR1 and CDR2: MDHEN, SYDVKM. CDR3 coding DNA: TGTGCCAGCAGTTTACGAGGGACCCAGCCCCAGCATTTT. This sequence encodes CASSLRGTQPQHF. The full variable domain, completed using reference TRBV28 and TRBJ1-5, is DVKVTQSSRYLVKRTGEKVFLECVQDMDHENMFWYRQDPGLGLRLIYFSYDVKMKEKGDIPEGYSVSREKKERFSLILESASTNQTSMYLCASSLRGTQPQHFGDGTRLSIL.

The chain is built from TRBV30 and TRBJ1-2; 11 nucleotides match TRBD1. V lost 7 bases and J lost 9; bases outside the gene matches: 16. This CDR3 has 15 residues. The germline CDR1 and CDR2 sequences are GTSNPN and SVGIG (reference sequence). In DNA, the CDR3 is TGTGCCTCCTGGACAGGGGGCGCGGTATCCAATAGCTACACCTTC. Protein product: CASWTGGAVSNSYTF.

This chain joins TRBV7-6 and TRBJ2-3; possible D gene TRBD1, 6 bases. Trimming stripped 1 base from V and 0 bases from J, with 11 bases between. The CDR3 is 16 residues long. Germline V lookup: CDR1 SGHVS, CDR2 FNYEAQ. The DNA of the CDR3 is TGTGCCAGCAGCTTAGGGGCAGGGGCTAGCACAGATACGCAGTATTTT. The encoded protein is CASSLGAGASTDTQYF. The full variable domain, with the rest looked up from reference TRBV7-6 and TRBJ2-3, is GAGVSQSPRYKVTKRGQDVALRCDPISGHVSLYWYRQALGQGPEFLTYFNYEAQQDKSGLPNDRFSAERPEGSISTLTIQRTEQRDSAMYRCASSLGAGASTDTQYFGPGTRLTVL.

This clone was counted between two and nine times. CDR3: CATSRDGRSDTQYF. CDR3 sequence (DNA): TGTGCCACCAGCAGAGACGGGAGATCAGATACGCAGTATTTT. This rearrangement joins TRBV15 to TRBJ2-3; perhaps TRBD2 as D (6 bases). Germline lookup yields CDR1 LNHNV and CDR2 YYDKDF (reference sequence). Trimming removed 0 bases at V and 4 bases at J, with 8 bases between. This CDR3 contains 14 residues.

The rearrangement links TRBV19 to TRBJ2-1, with 8 bases that match TRBD2. In germline, CDR1 is LNHDA, CDR2 SQIVND (reference sequence). The V gene end was trimmed by 8 bases and the J gene end by 0 bases; junction bases not matched to a gene: 6. The CDR3 totals 15 residues. CDR3 coding DNA: TGTGCCAGTCACCGGGGGGGAAGCTCCTACAATGAGCAGTTCTTC. This sequence encodes CASHRGGSSYNEQFF. Full variable domain (outside the CDR3, taken from reference TRBV19 and TRBJ2-1): DGGITQSPKYLFRKEGQNVTLSCEQNLNHDAMYWYRQDPGQGLRLIYYSQIVNDFQKGDIAEGYSVSREKKESFPLTVTSAQKNPTAFYLCASHRGGSSYNEQFFGPGTRLTVL.

This clone was seen a single time. The genes are TRBV7-2 and TRBJ2-3; 9 bases are shared with TRBD2. The J segment lost 2 bases and the V segment lost 1 base, leaving 7 bases of the junction unmatched. CDR1 SGHTA and CDR2 FQGNSA come from the germline V gene. The CDR3 spans 17 residues. For the CDR3, the DNA is TGTGCCAGCAGCTTAGTCTCGGCGGGAGGGCCCACAGATACGCAGTATTTT. Translating gives CASSLVSAGGPTDTQYF.

The chain employs TRBV7-3 and TRBJ2-7, with D perhaps matching TRBD1 (6 bases). The CDR3 runs to 16 residues. V lost 3 bases to trimming and J lost 0 bases, with 15 bases between them. From germline, CDR1 is SGHTA and CDR2 FQGTGA. CDR3 sequence reads: CASSFRPRDNSYEQYF. The DNA for the CDR3 is TGTGCCAGCAGCTTCCGTCCTAGGGACAACTCCTACGAGCAGTACTTC.

This clone was counted a few times. The V gene is TRBV27, the J gene TRBJ1-1; D unresolved. Per germline, CDR1 MNHEY and CDR2 SMNVEV (reference sequence). The V gene lost 6 bases and the J gene lost 0 bases, with 14 bases spanning the gap. This CDR3 region has 15 residues. This chain's CDR3 is CASSLILSMNTEAFF. The CDR3 DNA sequence: TGTGCCAGCAGCTTAATCCTCTCCATGAACACTGAAGCTTTCTTT.

The chain employs TRBV28 and TRBJ1-1; D gene uncertain. The CDR3 runs to 15 residues. Germline V CDR1 and CDR2: MDHEN, SYDVKM. V was pared by 4 bases and J by 0 bases, with 12 bases between. The CDR3: CASSSLYDMNTEAFF. For the CDR3, the DNA is TGTGCCAGCAGTTCCCTGTACGACATGAACACTGAAGCTTTCTTT.

The genes are TRBV6-1 and TRBJ2-3; D uncertain. V dropped 10 bases and J dropped 4 bases, with 18 bases sitting between them. The germline V gene has CDR1 MNHNS and CDR2 SASEGT. There are 14 residues in the CDR3. The CDR3 DNA reads TGTGCCACAGCACACACGTGGAGTTCAGATACGCAGTATTTT. Translated, it gives CATAHTWSSDTQYF.

The V and J genes are TRBV5-6 and TRBJ1-4, with D uncertain. Germline V gives CDR1 SGHDT, CDR2 YYEEEE. CDR3 length: 14 amino acids. V gave up 2 bases and J gave up 5 bases, with 10 bases separating them. CDR3 DNA: TGTGCCAGCAGCTTTGGAGCGTTCAATGAAAAACTGTTTTTT. Translating it yields CASSFGAFNEKLFF.

The chain carries TRBV28 and TRBJ2-6; tentatively, D is TRBD1 (6 bases). This CDR3 region has 16 residues. Germline CDR1 MDHEN, CDR2 SYDVKM. Trimming cost V 7 bases and J 0 bases, with 13 bases left between them. CDR3 amino acids: CASNSGTLSGANVLTF. The CDR3 DNA is TGTGCCAGCAACTCCGGGACACTCTCTGGGGCCAACGTCCTGACTTTC. The full variable domain, with the rest looked up from reference TRBV28 and TRBJ2-6, is DVKVTQSSRYLVKRTGEKVFLECVQDMDHENMFWYRQDPGLGLRLIYFSYDVKMKEKGDIPEGYSVSREKKERFSLILESASTNQTSMYLCASNSGTLSGANVLTFGAGSRLTVL.

The chain recombines TRBV7-2 with TRBJ2-7; D is perhaps TRBD1 (5 bases). Looked up from germline, CDR1 is SGHTA and CDR2 is FQGNSA. This CDR3 spans 16 amino acids. The ends were cut back, 5 bases at V and 0 bases at J, with 17 bases in the middle. In DNA, the CDR3 is TGTGCCAGCAGCCCGCAGGCTCCAGGGAACTCCTACGAGCAGTACTTC. It yields the protein CASSPQAPGNSYEQYF.

The chain carries TRBV4-3 and TRBJ1-4; 10 bases agree with TRBD1. From germline, CDR1 is LGHNA and CDR2 YSLEER. This CDR3 contains 20 residues. J gave up 1 base and V 4 bases, and 15 bases lay outside the gene matches. CDR3: CASSPRKIRDRGETNEKLFF. The CDR3 DNA reads as TGCGCCAGCAGCCCGCGAAAGATCCGGGACAGGGGAGAAACTAATGAAAAACTGTTTTTT.

This clone showed up just once. The rearrangement uses TRBV18 and TRBJ1-3, with no clear D. Germline V CDR1 and CDR2: KGHSH, LQKENI. The CDR3 is 15 amino acids. V lost 0 bases, J lost 4 bases, and 10 bases lay in between. CDR3 region: CASSPPAGSGNTIYF. The DNA of the CDR3 is TGTGCCAGCTCACCACCGGCCGGGAGCGGAAACACCATATATTTT.

This sequence joins TRBV7-3 and TRBJ2-5; 13 nucleotides line up with TRBD2. CDR3 size: 19 residues. CDR1 is SGHTA and CDR2 is FQGTGA in the germline V gene. The junction had 14 bases not matched to a gene; V was cut back by 2 bases and J by 5 bases. CDR3 amino acids: CASSLGRTSGGPAGETQYF. For the CDR3, the DNA is TGTGCCAGCAGCTTAGGAAGGACTAGCGGGGGCCCAGCTGGGGAGACCCAGTACTTC. The full variable domain, rest sourced from reference TRBV7-3 and TRBJ2-5, is GAGVSQTPSNKVTEKGKYVELRCDPISGHTALYWYRQSLGQGPEFLIYFQGTGAADDSGLPNDRFFAVRPEGSVSTLKIQRTERGDSAVYLCASSLGRTSGGPAGETQYFGPGTRLLVL.

This chain joins TRBV5-1 and TRBJ2-7, with D uncertain. Trimming removed 4 bases at V and 2 bases at J, with 16 bases between. The CDR3 runs 15 residues. CDR1 and CDR2 (germline): SGHRS, YFSETQ. CDR3 nucleotides: TGCGCCAGCAGCACCGCCTCTGTGGGAACCTACGAGCAGTACTTC. Translated, it gives CASSTASVGTYEQYF.

The rearrangement joins TRBV19 to TRBJ1-2; TRBD1 is a possible D gene (5 bases). This CDR3 has 13 amino acids. Germline values: CDR1 LNHDA, CDR2 SQIVND (reference sequence). With 6 bases removed from V and 4 bases from J, the gap between germline ends came to 12 bases. The CDR3: CASRPGGVYGYTF. CDR3 nucleotides: TGTGCCAGTAGGCCGGGGGGGGTCTATGGCTACACCTTC.

V is TRBV9 and J is TRBJ1-4; 10 positions match TRBD1. CDR1 is SGDLS, CDR2 YYNGEE, per germline. The CDR3 contains 15 residues. The trim removed 4 bases at V and 8 bases at J, leaving 8 bases unmatched. CDR3 coding DNA: TGTGCCAGCAGCACGTCCGGGACAGGGGACGAAAAACTGTTTTTT. Its protein product is CASSTSGTGDEKLFF.

This clone was seen just once. The V and J genes are TRBV30 and TRBJ1-3, with D possibly matching TRBD1 (5 bases). Germline V gives CDR1 GTSNPN, CDR2 SVGIG (reference sequence). Trimming took 6 bases from V and 2 from J, leaving 17 bases between them. This CDR3 comprises 15 residues. In nucleotides, the CDR3 is TGTGCCTGTACCGGGAAGGCCAGGGCTGGAAACACCATATATTTT. This sequence encodes CACTGKARAGNTIYF.

The chain links TRBV9 to TRBJ1-6; TRBD1 might be the D (6 bases). In germline, CDR1 is SGDLS, CDR2 YYNGEE. The CDR3 covers 15 residues. Deletions cut 4 bases from V and 8 bases from J, with 16 bases between. CDR3 protein: CASSPRGGGDSPLHF. The CDR3 DNA reads as TGTGCCAGCAGCCCCCGAGGGGGGGGCGATTCACCCCTCCACTTT.

V usage is TRBV5-4 and J usage is TRBJ2-5; D is unclear. Trimming stripped 3 bases from V and 2 bases from J, with 14 bases between. This CDR3 spans 15 amino acids. Germline CDR1 is SGHNT and CDR2 is YYREEE (reference sequence). CDR3 sequence (DNA): TGTGCCAGCAGCTCCCGCGAATCCCGGCAAGAGACCCAGTACTTC. Translation gives CASSSRESRQETQYF.

The CDR3 coding sequence is TGTGCCACCCGTTTTCCAGATACGCAGTATTTT. Translation gives CATRFPDTQYF. The chain recombines TRBV6-6 with TRBJ2-3; D remains ambiguous. Deletions cut 10 bases from V and 4 bases from J, with 9 bases between. The CDR3 loop spans 11 amino acids. Germline V lookup: CDR1 MNHNY, CDR2 SVGAGI (reference sequence).

This sequence joins TRBV7-2 and TRBJ2-7; D might be TRBD1 (7 bases). V shed 4 bases and J shed 6 bases, with 25 bases lying between them. Germline loops: CDR1 SGHTA, CDR2 FQGNSA. This CDR3 comprises 17 residues. As DNA, the CDR3 is TGTGCCAGCAGCTCGGGGGCAGGGGGTATCCGGATCCGCGAGCAGTACTTC. Its protein is CASSSGAGGIRIREQYF.

The chain recombines TRBV28 with TRBJ2-1; D is perhaps TRBD1 or TRBD2 (6 bases each). CDR1 is MDHEN and CDR2 is SYDVKM in the germline V gene. With 7 bases removed from V and 7 bases from J, the gap between germline ends came to 17 bases. The CDR3 runs 14 residues. Here the CDR3 DNA reads TGTGCCAGCAAAGGGGGGACTCACCGAAATGAGCAGTTCTTC. Translating gives CASKGGTHRNEQFF.

The gene calls are TRBV10-3 and TRBJ2-2; D gene unclear. Trimming removed 10 bases from V and 0 bases from J, with 6 bases in between. This CDR3 comprises 12 residues. The V gene's germline CDR1 is ENHRY and CDR2 SYGVKD. CDR3 DNA sequence: TGTGCCACTCGGACGAACACCGGGGAGCTGTTTTTT. Its protein product is CATRTNTGELFF.

On this clone: One junction end does not reproduce the germline sequence, and a read error may be involved. This rearrangement joins TRBV29-1 to TRBJ2-3; TRBD2 matches at 9 bases. CDR1 and CDR2 (germline): SQVTM, ANQGSEA. The CDR3 is 13 amino acids. Here the CDR3 reads CCCLAGKTDTQYF. CDR3 DNA: TGTTGTTGTCTAGCGGGGAAAACAGATACGCAGTATTTT.